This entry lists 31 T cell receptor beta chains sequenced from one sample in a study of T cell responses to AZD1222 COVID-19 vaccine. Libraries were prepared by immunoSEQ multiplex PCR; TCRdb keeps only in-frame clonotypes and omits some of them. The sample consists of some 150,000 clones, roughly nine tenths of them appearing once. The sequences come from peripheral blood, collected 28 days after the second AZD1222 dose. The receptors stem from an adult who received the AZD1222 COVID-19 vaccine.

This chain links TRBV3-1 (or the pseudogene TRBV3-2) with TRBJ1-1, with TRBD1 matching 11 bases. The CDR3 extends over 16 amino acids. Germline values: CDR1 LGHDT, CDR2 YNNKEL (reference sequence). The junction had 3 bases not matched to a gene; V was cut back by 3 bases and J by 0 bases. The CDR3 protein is CASSQRTGGMNTEAFF. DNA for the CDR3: TGTGCCAGCAGCCAGCGGACAGGGGGCATGAACACTGAAGCTTTCTTT.

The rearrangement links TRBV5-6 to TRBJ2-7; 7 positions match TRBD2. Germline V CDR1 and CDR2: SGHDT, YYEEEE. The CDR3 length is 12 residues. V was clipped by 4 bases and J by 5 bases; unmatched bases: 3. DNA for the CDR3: TGTGCCAGCAGCCCGGGACTAAACGAGCAGTACTTC. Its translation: CASSPGLNEQYF.

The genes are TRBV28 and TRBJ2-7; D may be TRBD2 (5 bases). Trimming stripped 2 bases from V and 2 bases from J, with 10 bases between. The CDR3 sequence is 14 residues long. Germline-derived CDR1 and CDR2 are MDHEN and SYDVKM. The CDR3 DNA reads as TGTGCCAGCAGTTTAGAGGGTTTCGCCTACGAGCAGTACTTC. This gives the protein CASSLEGFAYEQYF.

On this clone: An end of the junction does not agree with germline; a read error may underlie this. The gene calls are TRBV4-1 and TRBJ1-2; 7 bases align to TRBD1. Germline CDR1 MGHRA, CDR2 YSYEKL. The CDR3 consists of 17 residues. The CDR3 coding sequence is TGCGCCCGCAGCCGAACCGAGAGCCAAGGGGGCGACTATGGCTACACCTTC. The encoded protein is CARSRTESQGGDYGYTF.

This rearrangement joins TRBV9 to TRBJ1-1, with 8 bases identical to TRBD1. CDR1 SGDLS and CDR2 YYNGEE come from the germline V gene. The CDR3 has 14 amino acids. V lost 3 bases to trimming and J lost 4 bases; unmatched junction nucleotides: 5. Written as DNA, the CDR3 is TGTGCCAGCAGCGGTCAGGGGGCTGGCACTGAAGCTTTCTTT. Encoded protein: CASSGQGAGTEAFF.

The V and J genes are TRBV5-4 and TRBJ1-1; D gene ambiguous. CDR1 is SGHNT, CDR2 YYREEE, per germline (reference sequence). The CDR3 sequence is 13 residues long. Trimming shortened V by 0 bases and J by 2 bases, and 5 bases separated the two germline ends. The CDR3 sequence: CASSLAGNTEAFF. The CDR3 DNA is TGTGCCAGCAGCTTGGCTGGAAACACTGAAGCTTTCTTT.

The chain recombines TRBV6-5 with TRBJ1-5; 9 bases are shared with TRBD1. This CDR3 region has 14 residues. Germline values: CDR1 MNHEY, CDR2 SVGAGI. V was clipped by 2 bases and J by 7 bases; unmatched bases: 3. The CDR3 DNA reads TGTGCCAGCAGTTACGACAGGGGGTACCAGCCCCAGCATTTT. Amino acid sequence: CASSYDRGYQPQHF.

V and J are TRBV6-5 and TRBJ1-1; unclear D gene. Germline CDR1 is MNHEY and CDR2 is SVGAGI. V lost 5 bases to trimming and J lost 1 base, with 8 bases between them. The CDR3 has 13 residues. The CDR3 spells CASSLQANTEAFF. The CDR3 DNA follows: TGTGCCAGCAGTCTACAAGCGAACACTGAAGCTTTCTTT.

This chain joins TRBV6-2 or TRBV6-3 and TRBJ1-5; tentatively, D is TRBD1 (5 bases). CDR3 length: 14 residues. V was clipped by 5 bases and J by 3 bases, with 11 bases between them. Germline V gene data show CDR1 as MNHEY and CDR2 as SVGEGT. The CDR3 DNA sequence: TGTGCCAGCAGTCGACAGCTGAACAATCAGCCCCAGCATTTT. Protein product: CASSRQLNNQPQHF.

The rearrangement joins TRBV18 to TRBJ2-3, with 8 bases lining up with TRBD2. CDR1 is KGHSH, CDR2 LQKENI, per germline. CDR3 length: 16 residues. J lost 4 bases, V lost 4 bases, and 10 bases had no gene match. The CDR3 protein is CASSRALAGEADTQYF. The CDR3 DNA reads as TGTGCCAGCTCACGAGCCCTAGCGGGTGAGGCAGATACGCAGTATTTT.

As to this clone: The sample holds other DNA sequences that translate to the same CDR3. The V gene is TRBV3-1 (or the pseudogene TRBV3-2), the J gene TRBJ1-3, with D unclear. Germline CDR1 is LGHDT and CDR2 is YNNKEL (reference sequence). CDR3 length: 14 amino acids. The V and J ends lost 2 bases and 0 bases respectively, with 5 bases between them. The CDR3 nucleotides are TGTGCCAGCAGCCAAACCAGCTCTGGAAACACCATATATTTT. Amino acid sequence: CASSQTSSGNTIYF.

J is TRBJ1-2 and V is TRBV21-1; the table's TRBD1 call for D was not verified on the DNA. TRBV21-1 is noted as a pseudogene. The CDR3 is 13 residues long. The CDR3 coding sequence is TGTGCCAGCACGGGACAGGGGGCTGGTGGCTACACCTTC. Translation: CASTGQGAGGYTF.

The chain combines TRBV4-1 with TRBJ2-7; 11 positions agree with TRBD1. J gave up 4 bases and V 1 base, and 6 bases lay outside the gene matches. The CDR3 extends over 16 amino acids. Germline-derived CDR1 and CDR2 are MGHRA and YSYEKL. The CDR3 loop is CASSQGGTGGRYEQYF. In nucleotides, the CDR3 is TGCGCCAGCAGCCAAGGAGGGACAGGGGGACGGTACGAGCAGTACTTC.

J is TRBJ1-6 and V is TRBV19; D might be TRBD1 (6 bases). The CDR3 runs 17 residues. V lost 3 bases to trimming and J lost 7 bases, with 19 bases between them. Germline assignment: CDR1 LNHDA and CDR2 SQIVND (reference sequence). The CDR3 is CASSMSGTTKFNSPLHF. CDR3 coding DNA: TGTGCCAGTAGTATGTCGGGGACAACGAAATTCAATTCACCCCTCCACTTT.

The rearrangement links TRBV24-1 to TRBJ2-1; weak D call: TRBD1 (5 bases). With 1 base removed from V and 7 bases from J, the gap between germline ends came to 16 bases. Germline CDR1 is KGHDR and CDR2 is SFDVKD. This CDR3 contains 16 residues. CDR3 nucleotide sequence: TGTGCCACCAGTGATTTCGCGGCAGGGAATAGAAATGAGCAGTTCTTC. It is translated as CATSDFAAGNRNEQFF.

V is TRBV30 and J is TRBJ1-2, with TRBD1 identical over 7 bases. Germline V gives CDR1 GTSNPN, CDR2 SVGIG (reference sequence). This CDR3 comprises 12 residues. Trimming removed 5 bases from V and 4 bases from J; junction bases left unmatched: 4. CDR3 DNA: TGTGCCTGGGCGACAGGGCCCTATGGCTACACCTTC. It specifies CAWATGPYGYTF. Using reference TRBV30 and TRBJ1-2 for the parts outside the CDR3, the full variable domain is SQTIHQWPATLVQPVGSPLSLECTVEGTSNPNLYWYRQAAGRGLQLLFYSVGIGQISSEVPQNLSASRPQDRQFILSSKKLLLSDSGFYLCAWATGPYGYTFGSGTRLTVV.

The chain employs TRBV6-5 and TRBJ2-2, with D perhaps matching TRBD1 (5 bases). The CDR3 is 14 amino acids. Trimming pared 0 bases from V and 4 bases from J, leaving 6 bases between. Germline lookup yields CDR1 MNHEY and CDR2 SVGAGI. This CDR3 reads CASSYSQATGELFF. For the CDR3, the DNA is TGTGCCAGCAGTTACTCACAGGCCACCGGGGAGCTGTTTTTT.

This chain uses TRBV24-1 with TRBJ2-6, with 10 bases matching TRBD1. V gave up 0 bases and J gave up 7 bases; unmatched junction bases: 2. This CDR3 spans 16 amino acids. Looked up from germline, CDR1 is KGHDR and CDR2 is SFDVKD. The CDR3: CATSDLGTGAANVLTF. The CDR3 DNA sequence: TGTGCCACCAGTGATTTGGGGACAGGGGCAGCCAACGTCCTGACTTTC.

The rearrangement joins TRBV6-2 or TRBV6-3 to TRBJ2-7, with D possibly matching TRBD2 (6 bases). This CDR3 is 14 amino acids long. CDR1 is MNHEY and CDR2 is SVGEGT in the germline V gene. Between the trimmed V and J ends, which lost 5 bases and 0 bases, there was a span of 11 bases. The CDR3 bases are TGTGCCAGCAGTATTGCGGGAAGCTCCTACGAGCAGTACTTC. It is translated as CASSIAGSSYEQYF.

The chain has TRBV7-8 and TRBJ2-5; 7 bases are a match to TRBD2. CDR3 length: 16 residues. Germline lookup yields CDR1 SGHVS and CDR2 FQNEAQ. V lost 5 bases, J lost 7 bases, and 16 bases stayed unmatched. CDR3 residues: CASSLPRLAPRRTQYF. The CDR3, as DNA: TGTGCCAGCAGCCTTCCTCGACTAGCCCCTAGGAGGACCCAGTACTTC.

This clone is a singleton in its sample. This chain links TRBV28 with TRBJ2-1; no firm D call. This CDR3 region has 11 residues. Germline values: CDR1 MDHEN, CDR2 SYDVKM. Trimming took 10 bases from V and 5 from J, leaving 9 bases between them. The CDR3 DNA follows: TGTGCCACTTGTTCAAACAATGAGCAGTTCTTC. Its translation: CATCSNNEQFF. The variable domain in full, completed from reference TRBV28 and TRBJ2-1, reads DVKVTQSSRYLVKRTGEKVFLECVQDMDHENMFWYRQDPGLGLRLIYFSYDVKMKEKGDIPEGYSVSREKKERFSLILESASTNQTSMYLCATCSNNEQFFGPGTRLTVL.

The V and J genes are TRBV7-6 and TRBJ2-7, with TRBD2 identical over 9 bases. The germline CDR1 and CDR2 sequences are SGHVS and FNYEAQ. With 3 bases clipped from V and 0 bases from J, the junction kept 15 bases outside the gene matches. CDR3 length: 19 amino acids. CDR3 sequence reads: CASSFAPLVAGVNSYEQYF. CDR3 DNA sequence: TGTGCCAGCAGCTTTGCACCCCTCGTAGCGGGAGTGAACTCCTACGAGCAGTACTTC.

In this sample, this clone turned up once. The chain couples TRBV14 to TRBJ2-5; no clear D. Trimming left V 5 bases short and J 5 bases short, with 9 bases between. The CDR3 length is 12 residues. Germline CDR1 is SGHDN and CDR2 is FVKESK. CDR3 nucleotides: TGTGCCAGCAGCAAACAAACGGAGACCCAGTACTTC. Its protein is CASSKQTETQYF.

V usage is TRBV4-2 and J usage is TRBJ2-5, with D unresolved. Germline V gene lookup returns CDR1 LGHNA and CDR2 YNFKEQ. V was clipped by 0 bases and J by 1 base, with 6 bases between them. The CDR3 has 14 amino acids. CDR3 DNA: TGTGCCAGCAGCCAAGATTCCAGCCAAGAGACCCAGTACTTC. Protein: CASSQDSSQETQYF.

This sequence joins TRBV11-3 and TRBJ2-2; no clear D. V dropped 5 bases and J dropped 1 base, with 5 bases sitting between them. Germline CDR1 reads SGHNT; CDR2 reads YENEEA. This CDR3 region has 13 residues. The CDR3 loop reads CASSPLNTGELFF. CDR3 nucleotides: TGTGCCAGCAGCCCCCTGAACACCGGGGAGCTGTTTTTT. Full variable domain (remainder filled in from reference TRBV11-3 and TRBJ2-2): EAGVVQSPRYKIIEKKQPVAFWCNPISGHNTLYWYLQNLGQGPELLIRYENEEAVDDSQLPKDRFSAERLKGVDSTLKIQPAELGDSAVYLCASSPLNTGELFFGEGSRLTVL.

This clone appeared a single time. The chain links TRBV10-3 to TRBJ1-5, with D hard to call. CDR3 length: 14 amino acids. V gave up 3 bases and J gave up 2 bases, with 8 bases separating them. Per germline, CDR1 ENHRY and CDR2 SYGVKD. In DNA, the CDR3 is TGTGCCATCAGTGATAGGGCGGGCAATCAGCCCCAGCATTTT. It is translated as CAISDRAGNQPQHF.

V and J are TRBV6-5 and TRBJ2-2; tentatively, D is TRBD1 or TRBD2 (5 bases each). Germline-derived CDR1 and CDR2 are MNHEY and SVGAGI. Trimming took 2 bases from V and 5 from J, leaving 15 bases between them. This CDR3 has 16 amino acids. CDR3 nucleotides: TGTGCCAGCAGTTACCTTGAGAGGGGCGGGACCGGGGAGCTGTTTTTT. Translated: CASSYLERGGTGELFF.

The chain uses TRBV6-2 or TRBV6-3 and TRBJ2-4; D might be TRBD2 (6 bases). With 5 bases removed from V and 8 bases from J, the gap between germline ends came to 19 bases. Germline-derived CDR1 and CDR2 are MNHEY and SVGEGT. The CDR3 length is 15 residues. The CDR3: CASSRYAGRSDIQYF. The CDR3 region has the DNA TGTGCCAGCAGTAGGTATGCGGGAAGGTCTGACATTCAGTACTTC.

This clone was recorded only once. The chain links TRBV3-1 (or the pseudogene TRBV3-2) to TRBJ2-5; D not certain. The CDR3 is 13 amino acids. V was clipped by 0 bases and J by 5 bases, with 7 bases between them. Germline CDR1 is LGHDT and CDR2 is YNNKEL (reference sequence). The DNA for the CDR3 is TGTGCCAGCAGCCAAGAAGGGTACGAGACCCAGTACTTC. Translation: CASSQEGYETQYF.

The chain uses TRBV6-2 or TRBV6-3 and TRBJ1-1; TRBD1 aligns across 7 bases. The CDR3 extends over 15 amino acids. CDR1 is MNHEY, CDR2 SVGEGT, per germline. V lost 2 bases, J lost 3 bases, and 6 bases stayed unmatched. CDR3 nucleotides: TGTGCCAGCAGTTACCCCCCCAGGGGGGACACTGAAGCTTTCTTT. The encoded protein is CASSYPPRGDTEAFF.

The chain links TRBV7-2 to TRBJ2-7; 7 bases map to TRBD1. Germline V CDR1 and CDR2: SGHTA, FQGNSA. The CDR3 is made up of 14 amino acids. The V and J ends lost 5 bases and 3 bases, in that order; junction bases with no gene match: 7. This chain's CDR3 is CASSQGQIIYEQYF. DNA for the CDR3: TGTGCCAGCAGCCAGGGACAGATCATCTACGAGCAGTACTTC.